A selection of T cell receptor beta chains follows, all from one sample in a study of blood T cell repertoires in COVID-19. Generated by immunoSEQ multiplex PCR, the TCRdb table keeps only in-frame clones and is missing some. The sample includes about 130,000 clones, about four fifths of them seen just once. The material sequenced was peripheral blood. The receptors shown here come from a human donor in a cohort sampled during active COVID-19. Each CDR3 is given with its conserved first and last residue. A D gene is named only where the DNA matches it firmly.

V: TRBV5-1; D: .; CDR3: CASSYSTPNEKLFF
V: TRBV4-1; D: .; CDR3: CASSVGVGAGRQANEKLFF
V: TRBV18; D: TRBD1; CDR3: CASSPGQGNYEQYF
V: TRBV5-1; D: TRBD2; CDR3: CASSPGGGAYNEQFF
V: TRBV7-9; D: .; CDR3: CASSPQNTEAFF
V: TRBV10-3; D: TRBD1; CDR3: CAIRGAGRGTEAFF
V: TRBV3-1/TRBV3-2; D: .; CDR3: CASSQFPRGQSTEAFF
V: TRBV3-1/TRBV3-2; D: .; CDR3: CASSPSPTGEAFF
V: TRBV6-1; D: .; CDR3: CASSEYPGANVLTF
V: TRBV9; D: .; CDR3: CASSVGSGVYNEQFF
V: TRBV3-1/TRBV3-2; D: .; CDR3: CASSQARGTGEQYF
V: TRBV7-7; D: .; CDR3: CASSSELSYEQFF
V: TRBV4-2; D: TRBD1; CDR3: CASSQDSNRGMDSPLHF
V: TRBV7-9; D: TRBD2; CDR3: CASSPRRGDPTDTQYF
V: TRBV5-1; D: .; CDR3: CASRLGATGNTGELFF
V: TRBV7-8; D: .; CDR3: CASNLLLAELTDTQYF